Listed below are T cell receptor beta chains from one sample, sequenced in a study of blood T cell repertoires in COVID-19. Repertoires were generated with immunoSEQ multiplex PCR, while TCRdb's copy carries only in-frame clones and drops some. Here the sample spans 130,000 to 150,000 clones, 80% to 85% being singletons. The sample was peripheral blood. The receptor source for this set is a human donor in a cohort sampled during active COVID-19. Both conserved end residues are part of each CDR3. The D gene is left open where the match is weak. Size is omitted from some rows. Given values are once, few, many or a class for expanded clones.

CDR3: CASSLTGNSPLHF
DNA: TGTGCCAGCAGTTTGACGGGGAATTCACCCCTCCACTTT
V: TRBV6-6
D: .
length: 13
J: TRBJ1-6
size: .

CDR3: CASNFGQGVQKLFF
DNA: TGTGCCAGCAACTTCGGACAGGGGGTTCAAAAACTGTTTTTT
V: TRBV28
D: TRBD1
length: 14
J: TRBJ1-4
size: .

CDR3: CASSLETHGYTF
DNA: TGTGCCAGCAGCTTAGAGACACATGGCTACACCTTC
V: TRBV7-9
D: .
length: 12
J: TRBJ1-2
size: .

CDR3: CASSLNRGETQYF
DNA: TGTGCCAGCAGCTTGAACAGGGGAGAGACCCAGTACTTC
V: TRBV5-8
D: TRBD1
length: 13
J: TRBJ2-5
size: .

CDR3: CASSHRTVGEKLFF
DNA: TGTGCCAGCAGCCATAGGACAGTCGGGGAAAAACTGTTTTTT
V: TRBV5-8
D: .
length: 14
J: TRBJ1-4
size: .

CDR3: CASALAGGFREQFF
DNA: TGTGCCAGCGCTCTAGCGGGGGGGTTTAGGGAGCAGTTCTTC
V: TRBV7-2
D: TRBD2
length: 14
J: TRBJ2-1
size: .

CDR3: CASSLAGEGNEQFF
DNA: TGTGCCAGCAGCTTGGCGGGGGAGGGCAATGAGCAGTTCTTC
V: TRBV5-4
D: TRBD2
length: 14
J: TRBJ2-1
size: .

CDR3: CASSEVATDTQYF
DNA: TGTGCCAGCAGTGAAGTGGCCACAGATACGCAGTATTTT
V: TRBV6-1
D: .
length: 13
J: TRBJ2-3
size: .

CDR3: CSVTGTGGNTIYF
DNA: TGCAGCGTTACCGGGACAGGGGGAAACACCATATATTTT
V: TRBV29-1
D: TRBD1
length: 13
J: TRBJ1-3
size: .

CDR3: CASSVGDVGDGYTF
DNA: TGTGCCAGCAGCGTCGGAGACGTTGGAGATGGCTACACCTTC
V: TRBV9
D: .
length: 14
J: TRBJ1-2
size: .

CDR3: CASSTEPGQNEKLFF
DNA: TGTGCCAGCAGCACCGAACCGGGACAGAATGAAAAACTGTTTTTT
V: TRBV9
D: TRBD1
length: 15
J: TRBJ1-4
size: .

CDR3: CASSGRQGISNQPQHF
DNA: TGTGCCAGCAGTGGACGACAGGGGATAAGCAATCAGCCCCAGCATTTT
V: TRBV6-2/TRBV6-3
D: TRBD1
length: 16
J: TRBJ1-5
size: .

CDR3: CASSQGGWDRTYEQYF
DNA: TGTGCCAGCAGCCAAGGTGGGTGGGACAGAACCTACGAGCAGTACTTC
V: TRBV3-1/TRBV3-2
D: TRBD1
length: 16
J: TRBJ2-7
size: .

CDR3: CASSPRPGGPNEQFF
DNA: TGTGCCAGCAGCCCTAGGCCCGGGGGGCCTAATGAGCAGTTCTTC
V: TRBV7-9
D: .
length: 15
J: TRBJ2-1
size: .

CDR3: CASSDPRGAHRAKNIQYF
DNA: TGTGCCAGCAGCGACCCTCGTGGGGCCCACCGCGCCAAAAACATTCAGTACTTC
V: TRBV9
D: .
length: 18
J: TRBJ2-4
size: .

CDR3: CASKPNSNQPQHF
DNA: TGTGCCAGCAAGCCTAATAGCAATCAGCCCCAGCATTTT
V: TRBV28
D: .
length: 13
J: TRBJ1-5
size: once

CDR3: CASSIQGTGELFF
DNA: TGTGCCAGCAGCATACAGGGCACCGGGGAGCTGTTTTTT
V: TRBV7-8
D: .
length: 13
J: TRBJ2-2
size: .

CDR3: CASSQPRFRGDEKLFF
DNA: TGCGCCAGCAGCCAACCAAGGTTCAGGGGGGATGAAAAACTGTTTTTT
V: TRBV4-3
D: TRBD1
length: 16
J: TRBJ1-4
size: .

CDR3: CAWSVAGYKWFF
DNA: TGTGCCTGGAGTGTAGCAGGATATAAGTGGTTCTTC
V: TRBV30
D: .
length: 12
J: TRBJ2-1
size: .

CDR3: CASSLLGGTVNEKLFF
DNA: TGTGCCAGCAGCCTTCTAGGAGGGACAGTTAATGAAAAACTGTTTTTT
V: TRBV14
D: TRBD1
length: 16
J: TRBJ1-4
size: few

CDR3: CASSNSHNEQFF
DNA: TGTGCCAGCAGCAATAGCCACAATGAGCAGTTCTTC
V: TRBV21-1
D: .
length: 12
J: TRBJ2-1
size: once

CDR3: CASSLAGADYNEQFF
DNA: TGTGCCAGCAGCTTAGCGGGGGCCGACTACAATGAGCAGTTCTTC
V: TRBV7-2
D: .
length: 15
J: TRBJ2-1
size: once

CDR3: CASSRGQRNTEAFF
DNA: TGTGCCAGCAGCCGGGGACAGAGGAACACTGAAGCTTTCTTT
V: TRBV7-9
D: TRBD1
length: 14
J: TRBJ1-1
size: .

CDR3: CASSAGHTSYNEQFF
DNA: TGTGCCAGCAGCGCAGGACACACCTCCTACAATGAGCAGTTCTTC
V: TRBV5-4
D: .
length: 15
J: TRBJ2-1
size: .

CDR3: CSVRTSGGETQYF
DNA: TGCAGCGTTCGGACTAGCGGGGGGGAGACCCAGTACTTC
V: TRBV29-1
D: TRBD2
length: 13
J: TRBJ2-5
size: .

CDR3: CASSNQGGSEKLFF
DNA: TGTGCCAGCAGCAATCAGGGGGGAAGTGAAAAACTGTTTTTT
V: TRBV5-4
D: TRBD1
length: 14
J: TRBJ1-4
size: few

CDR3: CASSSLGEFEQYF
DNA: TGTGCCAGCAGTTCCCTTGGGGAGTTCGAGCAGTACTTC
V: TRBV6-5
D: .
length: 13
J: TRBJ2-7
size: .

CDR3: CASSYSSSGFNDEQYF
DNA: TGTGCCAGCAGTTACTCGAGCTCGGGGTTTAACGACGAGCAGTACTTC
V: TRBV6-6
D: .
length: 16
J: TRBJ2-7
size: .

CDR3: CASSRDRVAGDWNEQFF
DNA: TGTGCCAGCTCACGGGACCGGGTAGCGGGGGATTGGAATGAGCAGTTCTTC
V: TRBV18
D: TRBD2
length: 17
J: TRBJ2-1
size: many

CDR3: CASTTEISYNEQFF
DNA: TGCGCCAGCACCACGGAGATTTCCTACAATGAGCAGTTCTTC
V: TRBV5-1
D: .
length: 14
J: TRBJ2-1
size: .

CDR3: CASSLYGEGGYTF
DNA: TGCGCCAGCAGCTTGTACGGAGAGGGAGGCTACACCTTC
V: TRBV5-1
D: .
length: 13
J: TRBJ1-2
size: .

CDR3: CASSPGTARETQYF
DNA: TGTGCCAGCAGCCCCGGGACAGCGAGAGAGACCCAGTACTTC
V: TRBV27
D: TRBD1
length: 14
J: TRBJ2-5
size: .

CDR3: CATSRGEGSSGNTIYF
DNA: TGTGCCACCAGCAGAGGGGAGGGAAGCTCTGGAAACACCATATATTTT
V: TRBV15
D: .
length: 16
J: TRBJ1-3
size: .

CDR3: CASSETGANTIYF
DNA: TGTGCCAGCAGTGAGACAGGGGCCAACACCATATATTTT
V: TRBV25-1
D: TRBD1
length: 13
J: TRBJ1-3
size: .

CDR3: CASSSDSWYQETQYF
DNA: TGTGCCAGCAGCTCGGACAGTTGGTACCAAGAGACCCAGTACTTC
V: TRBV7-9
D: .
length: 15
J: TRBJ2-5
size: .

CDR3: CASSRDSHSNQPQHF
DNA: TGTGCCAGCAGCCGGGACAGCCATAGCAATCAGCCCCAGCATTTT
V: TRBV5-6
D: TRBD1
length: 15
J: TRBJ1-5
size: .

CDR3: CAGEQGGNYGYTF
DNA: TGTGCTGGGGAACAGGGGGGGAACTATGGCTACACCTTC
V: TRBV6-5
D: TRBD1
length: 13
J: TRBJ1-2
size: .

CDR3: CASSGPGVGYGYTF
DNA: TGTGCCAGCAGCGGCCCAGGGGTTGGCTATGGCTACACCTTC
V: TRBV28
D: .
length: 14
J: TRBJ1-2
size: .

CDR3: CASSSGTGSGNTIYF
DNA: TGTGCCAGCAGTTCCGGGACAGGCTCTGGAAACACCATATATTTT
V: TRBV6-5
D: TRBD1
length: 15
J: TRBJ1-3
size: .

CDR3: CATSRGSAGGNTGELFF
DNA: TGTGCCACCAGCAGAGGGTCAGCGGGGGGTAACACCGGGGAGCTGTTTTTT
V: TRBV15
D: TRBD2
length: 17
J: TRBJ2-2
size: .

CDR3: CASTGSNSPLHF
DNA: TGTGCCAGCACAGGGTCTAATTCACCCCTCCACTTT
V: TRBV19
D: .
length: 12
J: TRBJ1-6
size: .

CDR3: CASSPTLPLVEQYF
DNA: TGTGCCAGCAGCCCCACGCTGCCACTTGTAGAGCAGTACTTC
V: TRBV7-9
D: .
length: 14
J: TRBJ2-7
size: .

CDR3: CASSPPQGYGYTF
DNA: TGTGCCAGCAGCCCACCACAGGGATATGGCTACACCTTC
V: TRBV9
D: .
length: 13
J: TRBJ1-2
size: .

CDR3: CASSLELAGFSNQPQHF
DNA: TGTGCCAGCAGCTTAGAGTTGGCAGGCTTTTCTAATCAGCCCCAGCATTTT
V: TRBV7-9
D: .
length: 17
J: TRBJ1-5
size: .

CDR3: CASSPPGTVRETQYF
DNA: TGCGCCAGCAGCCCACCCGGGACAGTCCGGGAGACCCAGTACTTC
V: TRBV5-1
D: TRBD1
length: 15
J: TRBJ2-5
size: few

CDR3: CASSQEPSGQPYEQYF
DNA: TGCGCCAGCAGCCAAGAGCCCAGTGGGCAGCCCTACGAGCAGTACTTC
V: TRBV4-3
D: .
length: 16
J: TRBJ2-7
size: once

CDR3: CASSPTGRVLSRSSYEQYF
DNA: TGTGCCAGCAGTCCCACAGGGAGGGTCCTATCGAGGTCGTCCTACGAGCAGTACTTC
V: TRBV2
D: .
length: 19
J: TRBJ2-7
size: few

CDR3: CASSSGDRASGNTIYF
DNA: TGTGCCAGCAGCTCCGGGGACAGGGCCTCTGGAAACACCATATATTTT
V: TRBV11-2
D: TRBD1
length: 16
J: TRBJ1-3
size: .

CDR3: CASQPEQGTPDTQYF
DNA: TGTGCCAGCCAACCAGAACAGGGGACGCCAGATACGCAGTATTTT
V: TRBV6-5
D: TRBD1
length: 15
J: TRBJ2-3
size: .

CDR3: CASSEKGGLSGDRVLVWEKLFF
DNA: TGCGCCAGCAGTGAGAAGGGCGGTCTCTCCGGGGACAGGGTTTTGGTGTGGGAAAAACTGTTTTTT
V: TRBV10-1
D: TRBD1
length: 22
J: TRBJ1-4
size: .

CDR3: CASSFGQGAKTNYGYTF
DNA: TGCGCCAGCAGCTTTGGACAGGGGGCAAAGACTAACTATGGCTACACCTTC
V: TRBV5-1
D: TRBD1
length: 17
J: TRBJ1-2
size: .

CDR3: CASSHTPRDGYTF
DNA: TGCGCCAGCAGCCATACGCCACGGGATGGCTACACCTTC
V: TRBV4-3
D: .
length: 13
J: TRBJ1-2
size: .

CDR3: CAWSGTGNQPQHF
DNA: TGTGCCTGGAGTGGGACAGGCAATCAGCCCCAGCATTTT
V: TRBV30
D: .
length: 13
J: TRBJ1-5
size: .

CDR3: CASIGTQETQYF
DNA: TGTGCCAGCATCGGGACACAAGAGACCCAGTACTTC
V: TRBV2
D: .
length: 12
J: TRBJ2-5
size: .

CDR3: CAGRGQRNSGANVLTF
DNA: TGTGCCGGGCGAGGACAGAGAAACTCTGGGGCCAACGTCCTGACTTTC
V: TRBV30
D: .
length: 16
J: TRBJ2-6
size: .